This T cell receptor beta chain was profiled in a study of blood T cell repertoires in COVID-19. This CDR3 is built from 13 residues. V was trimmed by 0 bases and J by 8 bases, leaving 11 bases between them. The germline CDR1 and CDR2 sequences are SGDLS and YYNGEE. This clone was observed a handful of times. The data were produced by immunoSEQ multiplex PCR, yet TCRdb's version contains in-frame clones alone and is incomplete. The sample has under 200,000 clones; 75% to 90% are singletons. The receptor was isolated from a woman aged 55-70 years with acute or convalescent COVID-19. Source material: peripheral blood. V usage is TRBV9 and J usage is TRBJ1-2; D might be TRBD1 (5 bases). The CDR3 reads CASSVGSDIGYTF. The DNA of the CDR3 is TGTGCCAGCAGCGTAGGTTCGGACATCGGCTACACCTTC.